What follows describes a single TCR beta chain. Its target is not known. V lost 6 bases, J lost 0 bases, and 14 bases lay in between. This CDR3 is built from 15 residues. The germline V gene has CDR1 MNHNY and CDR2 SVGAGI (reference sequence). This sample is drawn from a study of graft-versus-host responses after intestinal transplantation. The table came from immunoSEQ multiplex PCR; TCRdb's copy has only in-frame clones and leaves some out. Of 35,000 to 45,000 clones listed, approximately 93% were seen once; the top ten hold about 0.2%. This material consisted of unstimulated CD4+ T cells sorted from spleen or lymph node cells, taken before transplant. The chain employs TRBV6-6 and TRBJ1-1, with D uncertain. This receptor was identified in a human donor who was the organ donor for an intestinal transplant. CDR3 sequence reads: CASSYLNGLNTEAFF. The CDR3 DNA sequence: TGTGCCAGCAGCTACCTAAATGGGCTGAACACTGAAGCTTTCTTT.